Listed below are T cell receptor beta chains from one sample, sequenced in a study of siplizumab effects on memory and regulatory T cells. Only in-frame clones appear in the TCRdb table, and some are missing; sequencing was by immunoSEQ multiplex PCR. This table has more than 90,000 clones, roughly 94% appearing once. The material sequenced was non-Treg CD4+ T cells sorted from blood. These receptors were taken from a human donor in good health. The CDR3 runs from the conserved cysteine through the conserved F or W. D genes are given only for firm matches. Not all rows give a size; the values are once, few, many and, for expanded clones, a class.

V gene,D gene,J gene,clone size,CDR3 DNA,CDR3 protein
TRBV5-1,NA,TRBJ2-5,NA,TGCGCCAGCAGCTTGGTTGGGACCCAGTACTTC,CASSLVGTQYF
TRBV5-4,NA,TRBJ1-3,NA,TGTGCCAGCAGCTTGGGGGGCAGGGCAGGGTTAAACACCATATATTTT,CASSLGGRAGLNTIYF
TRBV19,NA,TRBJ2-5,NA,TGTGCCAGTAGTATAAGGTCAGGGGTCCAAGAGACCCAGTACTTC,CASSIRSGVQETQYF
TRBV19,TRBD1,TRBJ2-6,NA,TGTGCCAGTAGTACCGGACAGGGACGTGACTCTGGGGCCAACGTCCTGACTTTC,CASSTGQGRDSGANVLTF
TRBV5-1,NA,TRBJ1-1,NA,TGCGCCAGCAGCTTGGATGCGACGACTGAAGCTTTCTTT,CASSLDATTEAFF
TRBV7-7,NA,TRBJ2-2,NA,TGTGCCAGCAGCTTCGGGGGGCCTGGAACCGGGGAGCTGTTTTTT,CASSFGGPGTGELFF
TRBV9,NA,TRBJ1-1,NA,TGTGCCAGCAGCGCGACAGTGAACACTGAAGCTTTCTTT,CASSATVNTEAFF
TRBV27,NA,TRBJ1-3,NA,TGTGCCAGCAGTTTCACGGGCTCCTCTGGAAACACCATATATTTT,CASSFTGSSGNTIYF
TRBV6-5,NA,TRBJ2-5,NA,TGTGCCAGCAGTTACTCGACCGGACTGAGAAAGACCCAGTACTTC,CASSYSTGLRKTQYF
TRBV2,TRBD2,TRBJ2-1,NA,TGTGCCAGCAGTGAAGGGACTAGTATTTACAATGAGCAGTTCTTC,CASSEGTSIYNEQFF
TRBV27,TRBD2,TRBJ2-7,NA,TGTGCCAGCAGTTTATCGTGGGGACTAGCTCCCTACGAGCAGTACTTC,CASSLSWGLAPYEQYF
TRBV27,TRBD1,TRBJ2-7,NA,TGTGCCAGCAAATGGACAGGTGTCTCCTACGAGCAGTACTTC,CASKWTGVSYEQYF
TRBV5-1,NA,TRBJ2-7,NA,TGCGCCAGCAGCCGGGACAACTCCTACGAGCAGTACTTC,CASSRDNSYEQYF
TRBV9,NA,TRBJ2-5,NA,TGTGCCAGCAGCCTCGGGACACTTGGAAGGGAGACCCAGTACTTC,CASSLGTLGRETQYF
TRBV6-1,TRBD1,TRBJ2-2,NA,TGTGCCAGCAGTCTTGGACAGGGGGACACCGGGGAGCTGTTTTTT,CASSLGQGDTGELFF
TRBV2,NA,TRBJ1-2,NA,TGTGCCAGCAGTCTGCCGGCCCAGAAATTGGGTGGCTACACCTTC,CASSLPAQKLGGYTF
TRBV7-9,TRBD1,TRBJ2-7,once,TGTGCCAGCAGCTTAAGTATGGGACAGGGGAACGAGCAGTACTTC,CASSLSMGQGNEQYF
TRBV27,TRBD1,TRBJ2-7,NA,TGTGCCAGCAGTCCCCTGACAGGGGCAAGCTACGAGCAGTACTTC,CASSPLTGASYEQYF
TRBV6-5,NA,TRBJ2-7,NA,TGTGCCAGCACCCCCGATGGAGGGTCCTACGAGCAGTACTTC,CASTPDGGSYEQYF
TRBV5-1,NA,TRBJ2-5,NA,TGCGCCAGCACCCCGGGCCCGAAAGAGACCCAGTACTTC,CASTPGPKETQYF
TRBV27,NA,TRBJ1-6,NA,TGTGCCAGCAGTTTTGTCAGAAATTCACCCCTCCACTTT,CASSFVRNSPLHF
TRBV7-8,TRBD2,TRBJ2-2,NA,TGTGCCAGCAGCTTAGAGACTAGCGCCGGGGAGCTGTTTTTT,CASSLETSAGELFF
TRBV28,NA,TRBJ1-4,NA,TGTGCCAGCGGCTCAGGGGAGAGCGGTCTCGAAAAACTGTTTTTT,CASGSGESGLEKLFF
TRBV27,TRBD1,TRBJ1-2,NA,TGTGCCAGCAGACCGACAGGGTCTAACTATGGCTACACCTTC,CASRPTGSNYGYTF
TRBV27,TRBD2,TRBJ2-5,NA,TGTGCCAGCAGTTTTTGGTCTAGCGGGATGGGGGAGACCCAGTACTTC,CASSFWSSGMGETQYF